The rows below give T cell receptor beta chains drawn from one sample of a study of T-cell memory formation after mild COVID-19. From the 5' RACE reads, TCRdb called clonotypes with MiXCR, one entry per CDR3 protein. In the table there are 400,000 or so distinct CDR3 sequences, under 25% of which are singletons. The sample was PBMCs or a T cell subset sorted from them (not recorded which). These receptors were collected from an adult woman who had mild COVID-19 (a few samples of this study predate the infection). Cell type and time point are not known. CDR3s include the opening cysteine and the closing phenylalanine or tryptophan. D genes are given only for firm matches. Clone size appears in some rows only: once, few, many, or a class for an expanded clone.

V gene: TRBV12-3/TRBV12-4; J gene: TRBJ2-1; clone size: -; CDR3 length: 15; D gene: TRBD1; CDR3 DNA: TGTGCCAGCAGTTTGGACAGGGATTGGGTCAATGAGCAGTTCTTC; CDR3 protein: CASSLDRDWVNEQFF
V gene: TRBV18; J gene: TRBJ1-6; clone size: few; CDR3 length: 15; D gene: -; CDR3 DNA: TGTGCCAGCTCACCGAAGGCAGGAGGGAGTTCACCCCTCCACTTT; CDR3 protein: CASSPKAGGSSPLHF
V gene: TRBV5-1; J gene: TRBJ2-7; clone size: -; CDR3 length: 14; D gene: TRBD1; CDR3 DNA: TGCGCCAGCAGCTTGGTGGACAGGGCCTACGAGCAGTACTTC; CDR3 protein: CASSLVDRAYEQYF
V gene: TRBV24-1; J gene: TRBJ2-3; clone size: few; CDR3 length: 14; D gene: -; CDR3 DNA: TGTGCCACCAGGGGGGGTGCCAGCACAGATACGCAGTATTTT; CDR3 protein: CATRGGASTDTQYF
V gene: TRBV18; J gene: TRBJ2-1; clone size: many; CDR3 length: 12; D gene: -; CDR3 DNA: TGTGCCAGCTCACGAAGGGGTGATGAGCAGTTCTTC; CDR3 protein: CASSRRGDEQFF
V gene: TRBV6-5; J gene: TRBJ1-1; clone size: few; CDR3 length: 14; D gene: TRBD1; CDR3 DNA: TGTGCCAGCAGCCGGGGACAGGGATATACTGAAGCTTTCTTT; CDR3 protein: CASSRGQGYTEAFF
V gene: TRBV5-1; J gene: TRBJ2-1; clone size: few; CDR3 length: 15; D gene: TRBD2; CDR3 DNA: TGCGCCAGCACCCCTTTAGCGGGGGCCCCCAATGAGCAGTTCTTC; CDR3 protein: CASTPLAGAPNEQFF
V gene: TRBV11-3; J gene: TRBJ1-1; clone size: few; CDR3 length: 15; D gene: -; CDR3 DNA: TGTGCCAGCAGCACAGGTGGTCTAACGAACACTGAAGCTTTCTTT; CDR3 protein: CASSTGGLTNTEAFF
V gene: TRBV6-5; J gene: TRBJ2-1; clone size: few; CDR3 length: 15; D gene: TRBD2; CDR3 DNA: TGTGCCAGCAGTTCTAACGGGGGGGCCTACAATGAGCAGTTCTTC; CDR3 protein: CASSSNGGAYNEQFF
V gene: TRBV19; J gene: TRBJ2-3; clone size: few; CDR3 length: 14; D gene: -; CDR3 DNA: TGTGCCAGTAGTATAGCTCTCCACACAGATACGCAGTATTTT; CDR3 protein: CASSIALHTDTQYF
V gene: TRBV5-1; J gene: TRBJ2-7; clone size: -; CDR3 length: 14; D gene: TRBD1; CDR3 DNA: TGCGCCAGCAGCAACCGGGACAGGGTGTACGAGCAGTACTTC; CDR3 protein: CASSNRDRVYEQYF
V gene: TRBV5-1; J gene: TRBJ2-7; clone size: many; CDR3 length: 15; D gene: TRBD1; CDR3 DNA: TGTGCCAGCAGTCTCGGCGGGACAGGTACCTACGAGCAGTACTTC; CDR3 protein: CASSLGGTGTYEQYF
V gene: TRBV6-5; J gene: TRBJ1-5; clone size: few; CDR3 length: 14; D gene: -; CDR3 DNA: TGTGCCAGCAGTTACTCTGGGTCCGTCCCGCCCCAGCATTTT; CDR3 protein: CASSYSGSVPPQHF
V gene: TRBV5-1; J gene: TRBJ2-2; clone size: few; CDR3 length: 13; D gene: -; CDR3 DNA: TGCGCCAGCAGCTTGGGCTCCCCCGGGGAGCTGTTTTTT; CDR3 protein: CASSLGSPGELFF
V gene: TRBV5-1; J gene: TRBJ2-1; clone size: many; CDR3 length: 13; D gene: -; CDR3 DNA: TGTGCCAGCAGCCTTGGAACTTACAATGAGCAGTTCTTC; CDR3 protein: CASSLGTYNEQFF
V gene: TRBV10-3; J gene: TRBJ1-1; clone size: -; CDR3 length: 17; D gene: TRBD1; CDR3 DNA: TGTGCCATCAGTGGCATGACAGGGAGGCGGAAGGATACTGAAGCTTTCTTT; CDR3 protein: CAISGMTGRRKDTEAFF
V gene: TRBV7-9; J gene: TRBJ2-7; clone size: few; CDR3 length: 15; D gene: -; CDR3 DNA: TGTGCCAGCAGCTTAGCGGGACTCCCCGCCTACGAGCAGTACTTC; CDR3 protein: CASSLAGLPAYEQYF
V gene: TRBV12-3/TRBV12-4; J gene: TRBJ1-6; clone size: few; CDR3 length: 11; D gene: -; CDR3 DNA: TGTGCCAGCAGAAGGTACCCACCCCTCCACTTT; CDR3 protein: CASRRYPPLHF
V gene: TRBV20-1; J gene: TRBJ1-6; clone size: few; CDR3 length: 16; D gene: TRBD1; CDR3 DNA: TGCAGTGCTAAGGACAGGGTGGCCGGGTGGGATTCACCCCTCCACTTT; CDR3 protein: CSAKDRVAGWDSPLHF
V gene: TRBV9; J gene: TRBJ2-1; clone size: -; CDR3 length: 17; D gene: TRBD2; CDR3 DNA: TGTGCCAGCAGCGTAGCTTGGCTAGCGGGCTCTTACAATGAGCAGTTCTTC; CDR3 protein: CASSVAWLAGSYNEQFF
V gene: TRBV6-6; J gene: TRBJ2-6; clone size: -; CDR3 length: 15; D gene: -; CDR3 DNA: TGTGCCAGCAGGCGACAGGACTCTGGGGCCAACGTCCTGACTTTC; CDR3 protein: CASRRQDSGANVLTF
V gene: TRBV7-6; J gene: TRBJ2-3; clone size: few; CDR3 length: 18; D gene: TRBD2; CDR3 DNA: TGTGCCAGCAGCCTTGCGGCTAGCGGGAGACATGGCACAGATACGCAGTATTTT; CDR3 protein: CASSLAASGRHGTDTQYF
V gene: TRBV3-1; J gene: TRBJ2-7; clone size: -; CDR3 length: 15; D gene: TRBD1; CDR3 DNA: TGTGCCAGCAGCCAAGGGTGGACAGGGGCCTACGAGCAGTACTTC; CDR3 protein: CASSQGWTGAYEQYF
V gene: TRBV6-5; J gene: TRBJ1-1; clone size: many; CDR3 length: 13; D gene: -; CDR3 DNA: TGTGCCAGCAGCAGGCAGGGGACCACTGAAGCTTTCTTT; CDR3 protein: CASSRQGTTEAFF
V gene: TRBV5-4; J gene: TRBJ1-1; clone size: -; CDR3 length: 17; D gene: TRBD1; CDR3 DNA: TGTGCCAGCAGCGACCTAACAGGGGCGGAGGCGGGAACTGAAGCTTTCTTT; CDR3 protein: CASSDLTGAEAGTEAFF
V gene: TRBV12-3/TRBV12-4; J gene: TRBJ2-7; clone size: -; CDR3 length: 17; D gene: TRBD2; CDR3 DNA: TGTGCCAGCAGTTCGCTCCCCGGGACTAGCGGGTCCCACGAGCAGTACTTC; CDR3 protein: CASSSLPGTSGSHEQYF
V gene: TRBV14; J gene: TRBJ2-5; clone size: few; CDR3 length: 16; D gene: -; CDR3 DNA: TGTGCCAGCAGCGTAGCCCCAGGACTTGCGACAGAGACCCAGTACTTC; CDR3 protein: CASSVAPGLATETQYF
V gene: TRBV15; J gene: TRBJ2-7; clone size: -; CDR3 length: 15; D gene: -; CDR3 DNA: TGTGCCACCAGCAGGACGGATGAGGTTGGGTACGAGCAGTACTTC; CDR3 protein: CATSRTDEVGYEQYF
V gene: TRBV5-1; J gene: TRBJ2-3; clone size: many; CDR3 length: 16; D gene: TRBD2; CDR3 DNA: TGCGCCAGCAGCCATTCTAGCGGCCCTAGCACAGATACGCAGTATTTT; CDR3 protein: CASSHSSGPSTDTQYF
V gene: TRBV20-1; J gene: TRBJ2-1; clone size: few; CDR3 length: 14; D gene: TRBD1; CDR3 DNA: TGCAGTGCCCATGACAGGGGCTCCTACAATGAGCAGTTCTTC; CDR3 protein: CSAHDRGSYNEQFF
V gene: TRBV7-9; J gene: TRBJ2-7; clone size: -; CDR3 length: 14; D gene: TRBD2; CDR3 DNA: TGTGCCAGCAGCTTGGGACTAGAGCCCCGGGAGCAGTACTTC; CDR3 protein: CASSLGLEPREQYF
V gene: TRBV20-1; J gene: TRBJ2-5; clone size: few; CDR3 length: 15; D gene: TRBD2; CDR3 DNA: TGCAGTGCTAGAGCACGCGGGAGGGCCGGGGAGACCCAGTACTTC; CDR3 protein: CSARARGRAGETQYF
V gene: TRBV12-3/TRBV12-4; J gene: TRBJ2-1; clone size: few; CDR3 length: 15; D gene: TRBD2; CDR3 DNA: TGTGCCAGCAGTGACGGACTAGCGGGAGGGAATGAGCAGTTCTTC; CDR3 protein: CASSDGLAGGNEQFF
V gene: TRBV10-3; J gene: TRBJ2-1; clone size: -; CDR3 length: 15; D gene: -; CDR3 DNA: TGTGCCATCAGTGAATCAGCGTATCGGGTGAATGAGCAGTTCTTC; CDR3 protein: CAISESAYRVNEQFF
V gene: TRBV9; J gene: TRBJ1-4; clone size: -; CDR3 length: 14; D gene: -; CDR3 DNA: TGTGCCAGCAGCGTAGCCACAGGGAATGAAAAACTGTTTTTT; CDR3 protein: CASSVATGNEKLFF
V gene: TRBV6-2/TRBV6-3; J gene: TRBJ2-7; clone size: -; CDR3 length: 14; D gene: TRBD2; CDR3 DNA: TGTGCCAGCAACTTAGCGGGAAACGTCTACGAGCAGTACTTC; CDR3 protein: CASNLAGNVYEQYF
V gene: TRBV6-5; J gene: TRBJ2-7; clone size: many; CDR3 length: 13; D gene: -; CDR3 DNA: TGTGCCACCAGACCCCCGGGCTCCTACGAGCAGTACTTC; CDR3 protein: CATRPPGSYEQYF
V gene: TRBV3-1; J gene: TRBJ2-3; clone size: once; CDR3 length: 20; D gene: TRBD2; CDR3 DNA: TGTGCCAGCAGCCCGTACTCTACTTTGCGGGGGGGAACATACGCAGATACGCAGTATTTT; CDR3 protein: CASSPYSTLRGGTYADTQYF
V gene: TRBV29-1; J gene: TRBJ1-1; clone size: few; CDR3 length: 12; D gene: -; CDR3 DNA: TGCAGCGTTGTGGCAGGGGATGCTGAAGCTTTCTTT; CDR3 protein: CSVVAGDAEAFF
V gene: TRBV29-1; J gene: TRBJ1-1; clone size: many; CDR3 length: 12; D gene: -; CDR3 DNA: TGCAGCGTTGATAGGGGGAACACTGAAGCTTTCTTT; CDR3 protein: CSVDRGNTEAFF
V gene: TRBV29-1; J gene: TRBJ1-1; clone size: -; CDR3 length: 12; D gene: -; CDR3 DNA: TGCAGCGTTCGGGGAAATTCTCCTGAAGCTTTCTTT; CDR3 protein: CSVRGNSPEAFF
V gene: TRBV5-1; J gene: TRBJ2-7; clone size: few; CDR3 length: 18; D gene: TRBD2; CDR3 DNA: TGCGCCAGCAGCGCCTATCCGGGACTAGCGGGAGGGGTCTACGAGCAGTACTTC; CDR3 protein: CASSAYPGLAGGVYEQYF
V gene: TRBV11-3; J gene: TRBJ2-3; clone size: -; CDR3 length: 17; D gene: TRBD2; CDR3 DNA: TGTGCCAGCAGCCCCAAGGGAGCGGGAGTCGCGACAGATACGCAGTATTTT; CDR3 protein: CASSPKGAGVATDTQYF
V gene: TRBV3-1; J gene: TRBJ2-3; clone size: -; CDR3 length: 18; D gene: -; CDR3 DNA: TGTGCCAGCAGCCAGAGGGGAACAGGTTCAACTAGCACAGATACGCAGTATTTT; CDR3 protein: CASSQRGTGSTSTDTQYF
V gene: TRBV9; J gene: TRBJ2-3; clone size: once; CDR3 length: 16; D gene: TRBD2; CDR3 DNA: TGTGCCAGCAGCGTAGTATCAGCGGGAGCGCCAGATACGCAGTATTTT; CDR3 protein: CASSVVSAGAPDTQYF
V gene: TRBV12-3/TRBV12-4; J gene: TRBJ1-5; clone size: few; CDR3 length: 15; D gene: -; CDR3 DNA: TGTGCCAGCAGTTTAAATTTTAATAGCAATCAGCCCCAGCATTTT; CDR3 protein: CASSLNFNSNQPQHF
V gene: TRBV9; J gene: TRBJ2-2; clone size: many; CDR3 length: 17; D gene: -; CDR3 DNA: TGTGCCAGCAGCCCCCGGAGCCCTTCACCATTCACCGGGGAGCTGTTTTTT; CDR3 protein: CASSPRSPSPFTGELFF
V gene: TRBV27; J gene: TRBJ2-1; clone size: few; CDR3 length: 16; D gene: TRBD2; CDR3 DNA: TGTGCCAGCAGTTTAAGCGGGGGTTTTTCCTACAATGAGCAGTTCTTC; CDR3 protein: CASSLSGGFSYNEQFF
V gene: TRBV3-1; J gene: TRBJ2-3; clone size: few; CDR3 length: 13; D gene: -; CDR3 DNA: TGTGCCAGCAGCCATAACGGGGCGATAGAGCAGTATTTT; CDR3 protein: CASSHNGAIEQYF
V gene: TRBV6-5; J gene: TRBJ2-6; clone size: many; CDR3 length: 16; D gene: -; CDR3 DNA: TGTGCCAGCAGTTACTCCGCGGTCTCTGGGGCCAACGTCCTGACTTTC; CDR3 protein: CASSYSAVSGANVLTF
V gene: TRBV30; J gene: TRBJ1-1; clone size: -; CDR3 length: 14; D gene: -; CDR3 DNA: TGTGCCTGGAGTGATCGGACAGTGGGGATTGAAGCTTTCTTT; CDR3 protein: CAWSDRTVGIEAFF
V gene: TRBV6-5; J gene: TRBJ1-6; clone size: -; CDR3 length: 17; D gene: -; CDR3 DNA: TGTGCCAGCAGTTACTCGTTCCAGGCACTGGGGAATTCACCCCTCCACTTT; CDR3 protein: CASSYSFQALGNSPLHF
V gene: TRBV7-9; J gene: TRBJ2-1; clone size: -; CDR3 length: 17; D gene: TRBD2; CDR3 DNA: TGTGCCAGCAGCCCCCGACAAGCGGGAGGCTCCTACAATGAGCAGTTCTTC; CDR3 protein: CASSPRQAGGSYNEQFF
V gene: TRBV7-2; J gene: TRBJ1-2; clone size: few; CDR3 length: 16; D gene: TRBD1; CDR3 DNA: TGTGCCAGCAGCTTAGGATGGAACAGGGGTTTTGTTGGCTACACTTTC; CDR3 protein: CASSLGWNRGFVGYTF
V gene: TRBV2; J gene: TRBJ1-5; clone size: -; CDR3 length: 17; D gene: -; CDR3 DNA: TGTGCCAGCAGTGATCGTTCGGGGAGGATGAGCAATCAGCCCCAGCATTTT; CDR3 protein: CASSDRSGRMSNQPQHF
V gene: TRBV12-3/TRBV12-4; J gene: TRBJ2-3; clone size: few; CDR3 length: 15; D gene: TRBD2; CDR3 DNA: TGTGCCAGCAGGAGGACTAGCGGGGGACCAGATACGCAGTATTTT; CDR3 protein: CASRRTSGGPDTQYF
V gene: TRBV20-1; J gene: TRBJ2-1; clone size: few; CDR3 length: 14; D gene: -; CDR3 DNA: TGCAGTGCTAGATCCGGGGCTACCTACAATGAGCAGTTCTTC; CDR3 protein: CSARSGATYNEQFF
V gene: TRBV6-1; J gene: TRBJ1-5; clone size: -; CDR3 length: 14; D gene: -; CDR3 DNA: TGTGCCAGCAGCCGGGACACGAGCAATCAGCCCCAGCATTTT; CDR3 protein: CASSRDTSNQPQHF
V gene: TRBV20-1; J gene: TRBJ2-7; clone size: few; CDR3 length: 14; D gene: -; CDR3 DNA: TGCAGTGCGGGACGGTCCGGGAGAAAGTACGAGCAGTACTTC; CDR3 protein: CSAGRSGRKYEQYF